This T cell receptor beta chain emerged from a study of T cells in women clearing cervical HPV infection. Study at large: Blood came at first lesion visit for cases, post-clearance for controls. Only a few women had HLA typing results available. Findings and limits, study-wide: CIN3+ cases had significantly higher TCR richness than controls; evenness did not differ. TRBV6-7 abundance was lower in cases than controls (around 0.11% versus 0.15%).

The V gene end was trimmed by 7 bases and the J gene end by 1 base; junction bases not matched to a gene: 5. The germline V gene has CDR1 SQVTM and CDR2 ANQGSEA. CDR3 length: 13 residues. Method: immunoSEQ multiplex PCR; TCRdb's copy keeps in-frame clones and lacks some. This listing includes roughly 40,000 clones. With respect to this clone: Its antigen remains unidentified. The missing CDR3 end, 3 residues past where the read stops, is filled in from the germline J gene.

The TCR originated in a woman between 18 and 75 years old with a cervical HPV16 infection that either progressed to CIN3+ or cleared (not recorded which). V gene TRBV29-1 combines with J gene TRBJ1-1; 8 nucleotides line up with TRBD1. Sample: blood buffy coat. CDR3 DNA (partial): TGCAGCGGTCGAACAGGGGGGAACACTGAA. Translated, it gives CSGRTGGNTE. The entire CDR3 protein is CSGRTGGNTEAFF.